The rows below give T cell receptor beta chains drawn from one sample of a study of CD8+ T cells in alopecia areata. Generated by immunoSEQ multiplex PCR, the TCRdb table keeps only in-frame clones and is missing some. Of approximately 120,000 clones listed, around 45% were seen once; the top ten hold roughly a tenth. The sequenced material came from NKG2D-low CD8+ T cells sorted from blood. These receptors all come from a human donor with alopecia areata. CDR3s include the opening cysteine and the closing phenylalanine or tryptophan. The D gene is left open where the match is weak. Clone size is not always given. Where it is, it says once, few, many or a class for expanded clones.

TRBJ2-5	NA	TRBV6-5	NA	TGTGCCAGCAGCTCTTATTGGGACAGCGGGCAGACCCAGTACTTC	CASSSYWDSGQTQYF
TRBJ2-1	TRBD1	TRBV29-1	NA	TGCAGCGTTGCCCCACTCTCAGGGGGCTCCTACAATGAGCAGTTCTTC	CSVAPLSGGSYNEQFF
TRBJ1-3	NA	TRBV4-1	few	TGCGCCAGCAGCCAAGCGGTGGTCGGGGTTCCATCCATATATTTT	CASSQAVVGVPSIYF
TRBJ2-1	NA	TRBV30	NA	TGTGCCTGGAGTTGGGAGGATGAGCAGTTCTTC	CAWSWEDEQFF
TRBJ2-7	NA	TRBV27	NA	TGTGCCAGCCGGTCTGACTACGAGCAGTACTTC	CASRSDYEQYF
TRBJ2-1	NA	TRBV29-1	few	TGCAGCGGGCGGAACGGAGCGCAGTTCTTC	CSGRNGAQFF
TRBJ2-5	NA	TRBV27	NA	TGTGCCAGCAGTTTATTGACAGCGCAAGAGACCCAGTACTTC	CASSLLTAQETQYF
TRBJ2-1	NA	TRBV30	NA	TGTGCCGGGGATCGCTACAATGAGCAGTTCTTC	CAGDRYNEQFF
TRBJ2-7	TRBD1	TRBV29-1	NA	TGCAGCGTTGAGGACAGGGGTTTTAACGAGCAGTACTTC	CSVEDRGFNEQYF
TRBJ2-1	NA	TRBV29-1	NA	TGCAGCGTTGTAGAGCGCTACAATGAGCAGTTCTTC	CSVVERYNEQFF
TRBJ2-7	TRBD2	TRBV27	NA	TGTGCCAGCAGTTTTTTTTCGGGAGGCGTCTACGAGCAGTACTTC	CASSFFSGGVYEQYF
TRBJ2-5	NA	TRBV29-1	few	TGCAGCGTTGATGGAGGCCCAACAGAGACCCAGTACTTC	CSVDGGPTETQYF
TRBJ2-5	TRBD1	TRBV4-1	NA	TGCGCCAGCTCTGGACAGGAAACTTCAGAGACCCAGTACTTC	CASSGQETSETQYF
TRBJ1-1	TRBD1	TRBV2	NA	TGTGCCAGCAGTCTTGGTCAGGGGGGCACTGAAGCTTTCTTT	CASSLGQGGTEAFF
TRBJ2-1	NA	TRBV29-1	NA	TGCAGCGCCGCGGGGGCAGGGAGCTCCTACAATGAGCAGTTCTTC	CSAAGAGSSYNEQFF
TRBJ2-7	TRBD2	TRBV25-1	NA	TGTGCCAGCAGTGGCCGGACTAGCGGGAATTTGTACGAGCAGTACTTC	CASSGRTSGNLYEQYF
TRBJ2-1	TRBD1	TRBV29-1	few	TGCAGCGCCGAAGGCAGGGGGCGGCCTAATGAGCAGTTCTTC	CSAEGRGRPNEQFF
TRBJ2-3	NA	TRBV29-1	few	TGCAGCGTTGATCAGGGAGTAGATACGCAGTATTTT	CSVDQGVDTQYF
TRBJ1-1	NA	TRBV29-1	few	TGCAGCGTCGCAGGGTTTGAAGCTTTCTTT	CSVAGFEAFF
TRBJ2-2	TRBD1	TRBV6-1	once	TGTGCCAGCAGTGTCCCCGGGACAGGTCTCACCGGGGAGCTGTTTTTT	CASSVPGTGLTGELFF
TRBJ2-1	NA	TRBV29-1	NA	TGCAGCGTCAATGAGCAGTTCTTC	CSVNEQFF
TRBJ1-5	NA	TRBV6-6	NA	TGTGCCAGCAGTTACTTAGGCAATCAGCCCCAGCATTTT	CASSYLGNQPQHF
TRBJ2-1	NA	TRBV29-1	few	TGCACCGATAAGTGGGCAGGGAGCCATGAGCAGTTCTTC	CTDKWAGSHEQFF
TRBJ2-7	TRBD1	TRBV9	NA	TGTGCCAGCAGCGAGAGGACAGGATCCTACGAGCAGTACTTC	CASSERTGSYEQYF